These 6 T cell receptor beta chains were sequenced from one sample in a study of T cells in Graves' hyperthyroidism and ophthalmopathy. RNA transcripts served as the template for amplifying TCR beta CDR3 regions. The HTBI primer set was used in a first-round RT-PCR of the TCR CDR3. A single record per CDR3 protein comes from TCRdb applying MiXCR to the multiplex PCR reads. The data hold about 570,000 distinct CDR3 sequences, with 46% observed a single time. Sequenced material: peripheral blood or thyroid tissue (not recorded which). The receptors shown here come from an adult woman with Graves' disease, either hyperthyroidism or ophthalmopathy (not recorded which).

This clonotype was counted a few times. This chain links TRBV25-1 with TRBJ1-2, with 7 bases identical to TRBD1. J lost 10 bases, V lost 5 bases, and 13 bases had no gene match. The CDR3 has 14 amino acids. The germline V gene encodes CDR1 MGHDK and CDR2 SYGVNS. The CDR3 region has the DNA TGTGCCAGCAGTCCCCGGGACAGACTTGTGGACTACACCTTC. It codes for CASSPRDRLVDYTF.

The chain recombines TRBV6-6 with TRBJ1-1, with 10 bases matching TRBD1. CDR3 size: 14 residues. CDR1 and CDR2 (germline): MNHNY, SVGAGI (reference sequence). With 6 bases clipped from V and 6 bases from J, the junction kept 7 bases outside the gene matches. The CDR3 DNA reads TGTGCCAGCAGATGGACAGGGGGTATGGCTGAAGCTTTCTTT. Translation gives CASRWTGGMAEAFF.

The rearrangement uses TRBV6-6 and TRBJ2-7, with D possibly TRBD1 on 5 matching bases. The CDR3 runs 18 residues. Looked up from germline, CDR1 is MNHNY and CDR2 is SVGAGI (reference sequence). With 0 bases removed from V and 3 bases from J, the gap between germline ends came to 21 bases. The CDR3 sequence is CASSYSKALAGNFYEQYF. For the CDR3, the DNA is TGTGCCAGCAGTTACTCGAAGGCTTTGGCAGGGAATTTCTACGAGCAGTACTTC.

The chain is built from TRBV7-3 and TRBJ1-2, with a weak D call TRBD1 (5 bases). CDR3 length: 15 amino acids. Germline V CDR1 and CDR2: SGHTA, FQGTGA. V dropped 6 bases and J dropped 8 bases, with 22 bases sitting between them. CDR3 amino acids: CASSSGSTGGSGYTF. The CDR3 DNA follows: TGTGCCAGCAGTTCCGGATCGACCGGGGGAAGCGGCTACACCTTC.

This clonotype was found many times. The J gene is TRBJ2-7, the V gene TRBV29-1; D gene ambiguous. The V gene's germline CDR1 is SQVTM and CDR2 ANQGSEA. The CDR3 loop spans 11 amino acids. The ends were cut back, 4 bases at V and 3 bases at J, with 7 bases in the middle. CDR3 sequence (DNA): TGCAGCGTTGTCCGCAACTACGAGCAGTACTTC. As protein: CSVVRNYEQYF.

A note on this clonotype: One junction end disagrees with the germline gene, perhaps due to a read error. The CDR3 DNA follows: TGTGCCAGTGGTACAGGGACACTGGCCTACGTCCTGACTTTC. It encodes CASGTGTLAYVLTF. The chain employs TRBV19 and TRBJ2-6; the D gene is possibly TRBD1 (6 bases). Germline values: CDR1 LNHDA, CDR2 SQIVND (reference sequence). This CDR3 comprises 14 residues.